This entry lists 15 T cell receptor beta chains sequenced from one sample in a study of blood T cell repertoires in COVID-19. Libraries were prepared by immunoSEQ multiplex PCR; TCRdb keeps only in-frame clonotypes and omits some of them. Of approximately 150,000 clones detected, approximately 88% appear once; the ten largest clones hold roughly 28%. The source material was peripheral blood. These receptor sequences come from a human donor in a cohort sampled during active COVID-19.

The chain carries TRBV6-1 and TRBJ1-3, with 8 bases fitting TRBD1. The CDR3 covers 16 residues. CDR1 and CDR2 (germline): MNHNS, SASEGT. Germline trimming cut 4 bases from V and 1 base from J; bases unmatched to any gene: 6. For the CDR3, the DNA is TGTGCCAGCAGTGCGACAGGGGTATTTTCTGGAAACACCATATATTTT. It specifies CASSATGVFSGNTIYF.

The chain has TRBV9 and TRBJ2-1; TRBD2 is a possible D gene (7 bases). Germline CDR1 reads SGDLS; CDR2 reads YYNGEE. The CDR3 totals 17 residues. V dropped 0 bases and J dropped 10 bases, with 23 bases sitting between them. CDR3 DNA: TGTGCCAGCAGCGTAGCCCGAACCGGGGAGGGGGGCATCGAGCAGTTCTTC. Translated, it gives CASSVARTGEGGIEQFF.

The gene calls are TRBV19 and TRBJ2-5; 9 positions agree with TRBD1. CDR1 and CDR2 from the germline V gene are LNHDA and SQIVND (reference sequence). The CDR3 is 15 residues long. Unmatched junction bases numbered 6, after V lost 1 base and J lost 6 bases. Written as DNA, the CDR3 is TGTGCCAGTAGTATAGTGGGGACAGGGAGGCAGACCCAGTACTTC. Translated: CASSIVGTGRQTQYF.

The sample holds a few counts of this clone. The chain recombines TRBV7-9 with TRBJ1-1; D unclear. With 2 bases removed from V and 1 base from J, the gap between germline ends came to 11 bases. CDR3 length equals 15 residues. Germline V gene lookup returns CDR1 SEHNR and CDR2 FQNEAQ (reference sequence). CDR3 residues: CASSLSGFQNTEAFF. CDR3 bases: TGTGCCAGCAGCTTATCGGGTTTCCAGAACACTGAAGCTTTCTTT.

The chain recombines TRBV25-1 with TRBJ1-5; D gene unclear. Trimming took off 11 bases at V and 11 bases at J, with 7 bases between the two ends. CDR1 is MGHDK and CDR2 is SYGVNS in the germline V gene. The CDR3 consists of 8 residues. This chain's CDR3 is CAPPAQHF. The CDR3 nucleotides read TGTGCCCCCCCCGCCCAGCATTTT.

The table lists this clone with a count of one. V and J are TRBV3-1 (or the pseudogene TRBV3-2) and TRBJ2-2; D might be TRBD1 (5 bases). Germline CDR1 reads LGHDT; CDR2 reads YNNKEL (reference sequence). Trimming stripped 3 bases from V and 6 bases from J, with 29 bases between. The CDR3 has 20 residues. CDR3 nucleotide sequence: TGTGCCAGCAGCCACCCAGCCCCGGGCAGGGAAGGATTTTTTTCCGGGGAGCTGTTTTTT. Its protein is CASSHPAPGREGFFSGELFF.

V is TRBV30 and J is TRBJ1-2, with unresolved D. Germline CDR1 and CDR2: GTSNPN and SVGIG (reference sequence). The germline V and J ends were trimmed by 4 bases and 0 bases, with 15 bases remaining between them. The CDR3 sequence is 15 residues long. CDR3 loop: CAWNRGLSTNYGYTF. As DNA, the CDR3 is TGTGCCTGGAATCGAGGACTGAGCACTAACTATGGCTACACCTTC.

This sequence joins TRBV19 and TRBJ1-1; the D gene is possibly TRBD1 (5 bases). The germline V and J ends were trimmed by 4 bases and 10 bases, with 16 bases remaining between them. Per germline, CDR1 LNHDA and CDR2 SQIVND (reference sequence). The CDR3 totals 13 residues. CDR3: CASSRDWGYAAFF. The CDR3 bases are TGTGCCAGTAGTAGGGACTGGGGGTATGCAGCTTTCTTT.

The rearrangement uses TRBV30 and TRBJ1-5, with a possible D match to TRBD1 (6 bases). CDR1 is GTSNPN and CDR2 is SVGIG in the germline V gene (reference sequence). With 5 bases removed from V and 5 bases from J, the gap between germline ends came to 13 bases. This CDR3 is 13 amino acids long. CDR3 sequence reads: CAWGWAGDQPQHF. The CDR3 nucleotides read TGTGCCTGGGGGTGGGCAGGGGATCAGCCCCAGCATTTT.

The chain links TRBV6-5 to TRBJ1-1; no reliable D call. The V end was cut by 5 bases, the J end by 4 bases, with 11 bases between. This CDR3 has 13 amino acids. Germline values: CDR1 MNHEY, CDR2 SVGAGI. This CDR3 is CASSPPRLTEAFF. DNA for the CDR3: TGTGCCAGCAGTCCCCCCAGACTCACTGAAGCTTTCTTT.

The chain recombines TRBV5-1 with TRBJ1-1, with D possibly matching TRBD1 (6 bases). The germline V gene has CDR1 SGHRS and CDR2 YFSETQ. The CDR3 is made up of 13 amino acids. V was trimmed by 7 bases and J by 2 bases, leaving 12 bases between them. The CDR3 here is CASQDRINTEAFF. CDR3 sequence (DNA): TGCGCCAGCCAAGACAGGATTAACACTGAAGCTTTCTTT.

The CDR3, as DNA: TGTGCCAGCAGCTCACAAATACAGGGGAACACCGGGGAGCTGTTTTTT. Translated, it gives CASSSQIQGNTGELFF. The chain has TRBV7-2 and TRBJ2-2; D possibly corresponds to TRBD1 (6 bases). The germline gives CDR1 SGHTA, CDR2 FQGNSA. Trimming left V 4 bases short and J 1 base short, with 13 bases between. The CDR3 contains 16 residues.

Only a few counts were recorded for this clone. This chain links TRBV7-8 with TRBJ1-5; 12 bases match TRBD1. With 1 base clipped from V and 7 bases from J, the junction kept 11 bases outside the gene matches. The CDR3 length is 18 residues. Germline CDR1 and CDR2: SGHVS and FQNEAQ. CDR3 coding DNA: TGTGCCAGCAGCTTAGTGGCTAGGGACAGGGGGCTATGGCAGCCCCAGCATTTT. Amino acid sequence: CASSLVARDRGLWQPQHF.

The rearrangement links TRBV11-1 to TRBJ2-5, with 9 bases lining up with TRBD1. Trimming removed 1 base from V and 5 bases from J; junction bases left unmatched: 5. The CDR3 sequence is 15 residues long. Germline V gene data show CDR1 as SGHAT and CDR2 as FQDESV (reference sequence). The CDR3 reads CASSLGTGDLETQYF. CDR3 nucleotides: TGTGCCAGCAGCTTAGGGACAGGGGATTTGGAGACCCAGTACTTC.

This clone was seen a handful of times. The chain couples TRBV7-6 to TRBJ2-2; 7 bases map to TRBD1. The CDR3 sequence is 15 residues long. In germline, CDR1 is SGHVS, CDR2 FNYEAQ. Unmatched junction bases numbered 9, after V lost 6 bases and J lost 5 bases. CDR3 amino acids: CASSPGTVGTGELFF. CDR3 sequence (DNA): TGTGCCAGCAGTCCTGGGACAGTTGGGACCGGGGAGCTGTTTTTT. Complete variable domain (other parts from reference TRBV7-6 and TRBJ2-2): GAGVSQSPRYKVTKRGQDVALRCDPISGHVSLYWYRQALGQGPEFLTYFNYEAQQDKSGLPNDRFSAERPEGSISTLTIQRTEQRDSAMYRCASSPGTVGTGELFFGEGSRLTVL.